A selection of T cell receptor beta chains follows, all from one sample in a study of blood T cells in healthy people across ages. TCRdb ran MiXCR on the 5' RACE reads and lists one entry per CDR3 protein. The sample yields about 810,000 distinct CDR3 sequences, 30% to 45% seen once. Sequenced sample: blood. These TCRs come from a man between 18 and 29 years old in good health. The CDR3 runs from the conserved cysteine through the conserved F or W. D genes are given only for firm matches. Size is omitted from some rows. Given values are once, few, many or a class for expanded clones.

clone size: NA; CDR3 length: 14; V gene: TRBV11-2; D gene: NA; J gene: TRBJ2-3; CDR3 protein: CASSLVMLADTQYF; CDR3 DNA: TGTGCCAGCAGCTTAGTGATGTTAGCAGATACGCAGTATTTT
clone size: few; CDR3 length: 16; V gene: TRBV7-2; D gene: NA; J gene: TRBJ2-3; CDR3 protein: CASSLSGRASTDTQYF; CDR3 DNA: TGTGCCAGCAGCTTATCTGGTAGGGCCAGCACAGATACGCAGTATTTT
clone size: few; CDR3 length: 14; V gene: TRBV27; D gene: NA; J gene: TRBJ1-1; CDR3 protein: CASSLQGKNTEAFF; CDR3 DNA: TGTGCCAGCAGTTTACAGGGAAAGAACACTGAAGCTTTCTTT
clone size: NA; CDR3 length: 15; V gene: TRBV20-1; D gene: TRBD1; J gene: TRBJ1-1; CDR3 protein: CSARAPTGRVTEAFF; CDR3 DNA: TGCAGTGCTAGAGCCCCGACAGGGAGAGTCACTGAAGCTTTCTTT
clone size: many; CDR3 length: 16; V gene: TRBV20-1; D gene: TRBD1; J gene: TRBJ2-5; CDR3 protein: CSARGRTGTDEETQYF; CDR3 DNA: TGCAGTGCTAGGGGACGCACCGGGACAGACGAAGAGACCCAGTACTTC
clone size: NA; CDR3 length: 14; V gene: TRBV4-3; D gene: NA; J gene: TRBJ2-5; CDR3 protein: CASSQDKGHETQYF; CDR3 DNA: TGCGCCAGCAGCCAAGATAAGGGGCACGAGACCCAGTACTTC
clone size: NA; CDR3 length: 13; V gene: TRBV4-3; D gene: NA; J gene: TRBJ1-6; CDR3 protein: CASSPGFGNILHF; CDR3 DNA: TGCGCCAGCAGCCCAGGGTTCGGGAATATTCTCCACTTT
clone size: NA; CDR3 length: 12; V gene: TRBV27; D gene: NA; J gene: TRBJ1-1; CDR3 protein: CASRQRDQGAFF; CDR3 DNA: TGTGCCAGCAGGCAACGGGACCAAGGGGCTTTCTTT
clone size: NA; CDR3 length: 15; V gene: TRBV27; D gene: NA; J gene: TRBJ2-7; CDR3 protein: CASSGSGGPYNEQYF; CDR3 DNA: TGTGCCAGCAGTGGCTCAGGGGGGCCCTACAATGAGCAGTACTTC
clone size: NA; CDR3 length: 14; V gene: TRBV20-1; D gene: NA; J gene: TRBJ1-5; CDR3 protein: CSATSAGIEQPQHF; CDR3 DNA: TGCAGTGCCACCTCGGCAGGGATAGAACAGCCCCAGCATTTT
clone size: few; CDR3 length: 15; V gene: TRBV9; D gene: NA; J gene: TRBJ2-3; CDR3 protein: CASTPQGFRTDTQYF; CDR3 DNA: TGTGCCAGCACGCCTCAGGGGTTCCGCACAGATACGCAGTATTTT
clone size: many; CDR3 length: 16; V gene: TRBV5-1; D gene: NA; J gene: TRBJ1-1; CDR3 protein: CASSLSRQVLDTEAFF; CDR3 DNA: TGCGCCAGCAGCCTGAGTCGACAGGTTTTGGACACTGAAGCTTTCTTT
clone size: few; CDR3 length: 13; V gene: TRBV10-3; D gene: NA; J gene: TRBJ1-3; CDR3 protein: CAISTATGNTIYF; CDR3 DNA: TGTGCCATTTCGACAGCTACTGGAAACACCATATATTTT
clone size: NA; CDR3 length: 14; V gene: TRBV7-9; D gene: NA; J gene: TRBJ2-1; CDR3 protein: CASSSKPRDGEQFF; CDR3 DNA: TGTGCCAGCAGCTCCAAACCTAGGGACGGTGAGCAGTTCTTC